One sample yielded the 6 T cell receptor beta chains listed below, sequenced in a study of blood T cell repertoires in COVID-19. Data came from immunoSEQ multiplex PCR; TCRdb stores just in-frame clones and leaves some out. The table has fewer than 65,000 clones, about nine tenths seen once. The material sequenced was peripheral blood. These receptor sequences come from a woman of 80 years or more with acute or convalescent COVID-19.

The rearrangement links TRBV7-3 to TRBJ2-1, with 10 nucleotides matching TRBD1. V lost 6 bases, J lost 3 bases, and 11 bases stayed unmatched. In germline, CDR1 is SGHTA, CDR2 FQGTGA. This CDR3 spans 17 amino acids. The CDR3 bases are TGTGCCAGCAGTTTGACAGGGGGCTCGCGTGTCTACAATGAGCAGTTCTTC. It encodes CASSLTGGSRVYNEQFF.

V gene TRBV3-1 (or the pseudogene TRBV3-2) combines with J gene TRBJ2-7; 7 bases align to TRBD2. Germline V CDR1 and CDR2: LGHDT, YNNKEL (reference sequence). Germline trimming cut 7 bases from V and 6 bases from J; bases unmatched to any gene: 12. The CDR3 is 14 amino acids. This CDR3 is CASTRGGATLEQYF. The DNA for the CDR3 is TGTGCCAGCACACGGGGAGGGGCCACTCTCGAGCAGTACTTC.

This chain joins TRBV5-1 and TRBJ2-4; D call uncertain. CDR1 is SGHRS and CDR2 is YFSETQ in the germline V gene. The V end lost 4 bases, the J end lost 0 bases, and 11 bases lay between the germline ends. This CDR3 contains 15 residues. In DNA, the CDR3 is TGCGCCAGCAGCGACAATGGGTTAGCCAAAAACATTCAGTACTTC. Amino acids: CASSDNGLAKNIQYF.

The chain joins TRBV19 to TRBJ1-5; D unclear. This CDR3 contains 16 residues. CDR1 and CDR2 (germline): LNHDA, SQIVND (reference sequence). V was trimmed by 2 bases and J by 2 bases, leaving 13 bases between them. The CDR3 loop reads CASSIRGGSGNQPQHF. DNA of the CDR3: TGTGCCAGTAGTATAAGAGGAGGTTCTGGCAATCAGCCCCAGCATTTT.

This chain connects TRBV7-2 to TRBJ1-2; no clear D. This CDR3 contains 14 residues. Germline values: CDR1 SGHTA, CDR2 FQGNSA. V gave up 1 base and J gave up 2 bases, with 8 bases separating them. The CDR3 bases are TGTGCCAGCAGCTTAGAATCCGGGAACTATGGCTACACCTTC. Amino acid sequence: CASSLESGNYGYTF.

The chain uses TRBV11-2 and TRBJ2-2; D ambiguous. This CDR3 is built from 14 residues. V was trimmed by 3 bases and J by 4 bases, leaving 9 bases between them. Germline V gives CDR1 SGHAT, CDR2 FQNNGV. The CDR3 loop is CASSFNTATGELFF. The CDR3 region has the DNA TGTGCCAGCAGCTTTAACACCGCCACCGGGGAGCTGTTTTTT.